This T cell receptor (beta chain) is from a study of shared clonotypes between healthy human individuals (dated by TCRdb to about 2020). For context, the study as a whole: The cohort included three men and two women between 18 and 49 years of age. The study deeply sequenced blood TCR repertoires of roughly five healthy adults to estimate repertoire size and the extent of clonotype sharing between individuals. Different laboratories and diverse techniques were used to prepare libraries and sequence TCR repertoires, to increase sequencing depth and limit assay-specific biases. For each donor, CD4 naive and CD4 memory were each given three plates, CD8 naive was given two plates, and CD8 memory was given one plate. Leukapheresis yielded between about 0.9 and 8.9 billion PBMCs per donor.

The junction carries 14 bases between V and J, which are trimmed by 8 bases and 0 bases respectively. CDR1 MNHNS and CDR2 SASEGT are derived from the germline V gene. There are 14 amino acids in the CDR3, from cysteine to phenylalanine inclusive. Only the CDR3 part of the read is kept: 42 bases, read in frame from the first base. Using the deep immunoSEQ assay, multiplex PCR amplified TCR CDR3 regions from genomic DNA. For each cell subset, the extracted genomic DNA was distributed evenly across all wells of several immunoSEQ 96-well plates, and each plate served as one replicate. For sorted subsets, about 200 ng genomic DNA, equal to 30,000 or so T cell genomes, was loaded into each replicate PCR. Purified libraries were quantified with a Qubit 3.0 fluorometer, sized on a Bioanalyzer 2100, and re-quantified with the KAPA Library Quantification kit. Each immunoSEQ 96-well plate was sequenced on its own single-read 150-cycle Illumina NextSeq 550 flow cell. The authors' analysis ran thus. The immunoSEQ output contained only junctional sequences without quality scores, so filtering could not match that applied to full-length reads. Sequences were annotated with PyIR, a Python wrapper for IgBLAST v1.9, using IMGT germline references to assign V/J genes and CDR3. Reads with weak V/J assignments (E-value above 1e-6), missing CDR3, stop codons, out-of-frame junctions, or ambiguous translated residues were removed. V3J clonotypes were defined by identical inferred V gene, J gene, and CDR3 amino acid sequence. Percentage overlap between repertoires was computed as shared unique clonotypes divided by the size of the smaller repertoire. Three approaches were used to assess repertoire richness: RTK rarefaction, the Chao1 estimator, and Recon v2.1 estimates of unobserved clonotypes. OLGA was used to compute generation probabilities for all TCRbeta clonotypes that the gDNA method yielded from a handful of donors. TCRdb stores this immuneACCESS table with in-frame sequences only. Part of the clones is absent; in the studies checked, under half of the shortfall reflects unresolved V genes, and no reason is known for the rest. V and J calls and clone size are as listed in that table; D and trimming were resolved from the DNA. The sample includes more than 850,000 clones, with 75% to 85% observed a single time. Clones ranked in the top ten supply approximately 0.5% of the sample.

Healthy HIV-negative adults with no recently reported acute infections or vaccinations were included as donors. Every donor was a Caucasian adult residing in Nashville, Tennessee, USA. Magnetic negative selection was used to enrich CD4+ T cells, after which naive cells were positively selected on CD45RA and the negative fraction became the memory subset. After blood collection by leukapheresis, PBMCs were isolated using Ficoll-Histopaque density gradient centrifugation and then cryopreserved in the vapor phase of liquid nitrogen. Analytical flow cytometry was used to check the purity and quantity of each magnetically sorted T cell population. From each sorted fraction, genomic DNA was isolated and quantified by UV absorbance on a Nanodrop 2000c. Points on this clone: The target of this receptor is not known. No base quality information exists; no much larger clone differs at one position.

What the authors observed across the whole study: Naive subsets generally had larger estimated clonotype richness than memory subsets did. Sharing across a handful of donors was observed for around 5% of naive CD4, over 3% of naive CD8, 2% to 2.5% of memory CD4, and 0.4% of memory CD8 clonotypes. Compared with non-shared clonotypes, the clonotypes found in all four sorted-subset donors had higher generation probabilities. Pairwise subsampling led to the expectation that sequencing depth would affect the degree of clonotype sharing among donors. The genetic and exposure-history diversity represented was limited by the small number of donors. Even with the large sequencing depth, rarefaction of the sorted-subset datasets indicated that sequencing was incomplete. Only blood was sampled, and tissue TCR repertoires likely differ from those in blood.

The TCR sequence derives from a man younger than 35 in good health. Some clones in this sample may be carry-over from other donors' samples. The chain links TRBV6-1 with TRBJ2-7; tentative D gene TRBD2, with 6 bases matching. Sequenced input: memory CD4+ T cells from PBMCs. The label giving this sample's cell subset or site can be read as: CD45RA-negative fraction. The CDR3 protein sequence reads: CASSRDFSSYEQYF. At the DNA level, the sequence is TGTGCCAGCTCCCGGGACTTCAGCTCCTACGAGCAGTACTTC.